These 7 T cell receptor beta chains came from one sample sequenced in a study of T cell changes during pregnancy in multiple sclerosis. Using immunoSEQ multiplex PCR, the repertoire was profiled, and TCRdb retains in-frame clones only, with some absent. The table includes about 26,000 clones, approximately 89% detected once. The sample was CD8+ T cells from peripheral blood mononuclear cells, taken in the second trimester of pregnancy. The receptors were sampled from a female donor with multiple sclerosis, enrolled in a pregnancy study.

This chain joins TRBV6-5 and TRBJ2-7; no firm D call. CDR3 length: 12 amino acids. V was cut by 3 bases and J by 0 bases, with 3 bases left in between. Germline V gives CDR1 MNHEY, CDR2 SVGAGI. CDR3 coding DNA: TGTGCCAGCAGTTATATCTCCTACGAGCAGTACTTC. Encoded protein: CASSYISYEQYF.

The chain combines TRBV6-5 with TRBJ2-1; TRBD2 aligns across 11 bases. Trimming took 4 bases from V and 3 from J; bases not matched to a gene: 5. Germline-derived CDR1 and CDR2 are MNHEY and SVGAGI. CDR3 length: 16 amino acids. CDR3 residues: CASSWLGTSGYNEQFF. CDR3 nucleotides: TGTGCCAGCAGTTGGCTGGGGACTAGCGGCTACAATGAGCAGTTCTTC.

J is TRBJ2-1 and V is TRBV6-4, with 10 bases identical to TRBD2. Trimming at V came to 0 bases and at J to 2 bases, leaving 1 base not matched to a gene. The CDR3 runs to 16 residues. Germline loops: CDR1 MRHNA, CDR2 SNTAGT. CDR3 protein: CASSDSTSGPYNEQFF. CDR3 coding DNA: TGTGCCAGCAGTGACTCGACTAGCGGGCCCTACAATGAGCAGTTCTTC.

The chain has TRBV2 and TRBJ2-2, with unresolved D. This CDR3 contains 14 residues. Trimming took off 0 bases at V and 4 bases at J, with 6 bases between the two ends. The germline gives CDR1 SNHLY, CDR2 FYNNEI. The DNA for the CDR3 is TGTGCCAGCAGTGAAGCCGAGAGCACCGGGGAGCTGTTTTTT. Protein product: CASSEAESTGELFF.

This chain links TRBV27 with TRBJ2-1; 11 positions agree with TRBD2. This CDR3 is 13 amino acids long. The trim removed 5 bases at V and 11 bases at J, leaving 5 bases unmatched. CDR1 is MNHEY and CDR2 is SMNVEV in the germline V gene (reference sequence). CDR3 loop: CASSPGTSGKQFF. CDR3 DNA sequence: TGTGCCAGCAGTCCCGGGACTAGCGGAAAGCAGTTCTTC.

The rearrangement uses TRBV11-2 and TRBJ2-1; TRBD2 matches 13 bases. V dropped 2 bases and J dropped 6; count of bases not matched to a gene: 7. CDR3 length: 17 amino acids. Germline V gives CDR1 SGHAT, CDR2 FQNNGV. CDR3: CASSLNPGLAGSNEQFF. As DNA, the CDR3 is TGTGCCAGCAGCTTAAATCCGGGACTAGCGGGATCCAATGAGCAGTTCTTC.

The chain joins TRBV28 to TRBJ2-5; D perhaps matches TRBD1 (6 bases). Germline V gene lookup returns CDR1 MDHEN and CDR2 SYDVKM. Trimming shortened V by 2 bases and J by 2 bases, and 15 bases separated the two germline ends. There are 16 residues in the CDR3. CDR3 nucleotide sequence: TGTGCCAGCAGTTTAGCACAGGGATGGGAACAAGAGACCCAGTACTTC. This translates into CASSLAQGWEQETQYF.